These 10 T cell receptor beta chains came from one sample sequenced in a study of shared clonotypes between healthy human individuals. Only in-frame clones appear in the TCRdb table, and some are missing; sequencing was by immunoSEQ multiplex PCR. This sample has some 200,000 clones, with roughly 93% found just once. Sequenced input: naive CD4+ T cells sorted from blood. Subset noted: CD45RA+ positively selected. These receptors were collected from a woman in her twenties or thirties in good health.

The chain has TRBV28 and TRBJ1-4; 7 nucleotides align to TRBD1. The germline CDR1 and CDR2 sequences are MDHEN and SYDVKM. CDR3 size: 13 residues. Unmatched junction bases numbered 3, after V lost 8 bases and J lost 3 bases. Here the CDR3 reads CASRTGANEKLFF. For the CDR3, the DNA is TGTGCCAGCCGCACAGGGGCTAATGAAAAACTGTTTTTT.

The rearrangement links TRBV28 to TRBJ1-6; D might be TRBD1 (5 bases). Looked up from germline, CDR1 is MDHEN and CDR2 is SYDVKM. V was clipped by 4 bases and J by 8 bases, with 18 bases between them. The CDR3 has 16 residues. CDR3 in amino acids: CASSSDPTGSHSPLHF. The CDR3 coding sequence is TGTGCCAGCAGTTCCGATCCTACAGGATCGCATTCACCCCTCCACTTT.

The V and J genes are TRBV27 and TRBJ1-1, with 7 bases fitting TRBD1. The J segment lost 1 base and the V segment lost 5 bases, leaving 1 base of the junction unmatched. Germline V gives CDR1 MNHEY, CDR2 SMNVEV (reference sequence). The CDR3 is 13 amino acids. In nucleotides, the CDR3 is TGTGCCAGCAGTGGACAGGAGAACACTGAAGCTTTCTTT. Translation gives CASSGQENTEAFF.

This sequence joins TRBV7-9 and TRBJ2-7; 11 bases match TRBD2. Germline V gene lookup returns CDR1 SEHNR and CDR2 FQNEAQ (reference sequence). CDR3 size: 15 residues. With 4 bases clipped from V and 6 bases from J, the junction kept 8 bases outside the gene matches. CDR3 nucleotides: TGTGCCAGCAGCTCCTTAGCGGGAGGGCCCGGCGAGCAGTACTTC. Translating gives CASSSLAGGPGEQYF.

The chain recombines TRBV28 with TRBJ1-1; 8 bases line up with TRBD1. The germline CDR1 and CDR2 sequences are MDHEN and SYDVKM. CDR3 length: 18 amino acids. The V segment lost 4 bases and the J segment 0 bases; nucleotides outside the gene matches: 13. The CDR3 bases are TGTGCCAGCAGTTCTGGAGGACAGGGAGGTGCCCTGAACACTGAAGCTTTCTTT. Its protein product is CASSSGGQGGALNTEAFF.

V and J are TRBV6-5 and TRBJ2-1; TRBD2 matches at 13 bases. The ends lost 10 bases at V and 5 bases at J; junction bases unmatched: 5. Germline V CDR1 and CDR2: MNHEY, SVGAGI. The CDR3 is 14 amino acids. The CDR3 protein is CATKGLAGNNEQFF. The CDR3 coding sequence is TGTGCCACCAAGGGACTAGCGGGAAACAATGAGCAGTTCTTC.

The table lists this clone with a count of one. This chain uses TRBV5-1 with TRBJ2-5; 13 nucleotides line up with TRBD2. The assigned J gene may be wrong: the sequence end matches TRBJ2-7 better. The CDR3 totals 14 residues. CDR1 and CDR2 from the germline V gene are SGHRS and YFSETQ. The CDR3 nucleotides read TGCGCCAGCGCCGGGACTAGCGGGGCATACGAGCAGTACTTC. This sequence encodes CASAGTSGAYEQYF.

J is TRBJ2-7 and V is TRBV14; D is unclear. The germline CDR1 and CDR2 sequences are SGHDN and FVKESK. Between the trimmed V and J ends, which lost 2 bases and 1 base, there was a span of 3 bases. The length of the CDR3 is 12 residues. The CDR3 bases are TGTGCCAGCAGCCAACTTTCCTACGAGCAGTACTTC. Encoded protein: CASSQLSYEQYF.

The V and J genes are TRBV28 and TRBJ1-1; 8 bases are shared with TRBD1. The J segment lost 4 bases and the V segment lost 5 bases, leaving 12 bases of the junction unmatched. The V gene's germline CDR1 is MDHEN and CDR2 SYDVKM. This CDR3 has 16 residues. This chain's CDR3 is CASSTRQGKVSTEAFF. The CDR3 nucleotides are TGTGCCAGCAGTACGAGACAGGGGAAAGTGAGCACTGAAGCTTTCTTT.

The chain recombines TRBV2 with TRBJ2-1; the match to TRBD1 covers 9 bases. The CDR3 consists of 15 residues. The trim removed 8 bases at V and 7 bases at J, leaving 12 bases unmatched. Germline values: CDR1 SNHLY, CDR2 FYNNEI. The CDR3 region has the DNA TGTGCCAGCGGCGAACAGGGGGCCTTGGGGAATGAGCAGTTCTTC. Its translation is CASGEQGALGNEQFF.